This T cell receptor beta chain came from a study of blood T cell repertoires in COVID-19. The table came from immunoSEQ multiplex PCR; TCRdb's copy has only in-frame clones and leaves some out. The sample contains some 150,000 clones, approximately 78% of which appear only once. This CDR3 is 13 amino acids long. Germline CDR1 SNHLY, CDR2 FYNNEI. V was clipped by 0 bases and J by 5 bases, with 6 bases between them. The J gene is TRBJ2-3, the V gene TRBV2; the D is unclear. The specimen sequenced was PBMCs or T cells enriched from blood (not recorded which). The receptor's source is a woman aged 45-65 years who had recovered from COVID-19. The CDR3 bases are TGTGCCAGCAGTGAAGCTCTTCTAGATACGCAGTATTTT. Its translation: CASSEALLDTQYF.